This TCR beta chain was retrieved from a study of blood T cell repertoires in COVID-19. Trimming took off 3 bases at V and 0 bases at J, with 9 bases between the two ends. CDR3 length equals 15 residues. Germline V lookup: CDR1 KGHSH, CDR2 LQKENI. This clone appeared a single time. This table comes from immunoSEQ multiplex PCR, and its TCRdb copy is limited to in-frame clones, with some not included. The data show a few hundred thousand clones, over 75% seen once. This TCR was recovered from a woman aged 50 to 65 with acute or convalescent COVID-19. Specimen: peripheral blood. The genes are TRBV18 and TRBJ1-5; D uncertain. The CDR3 protein is CASSPADYSNQPQHF. The CDR3 DNA sequence: TGTGCCAGCTCACCGGCAGATTATAGCAATCAGCCCCAGCATTTT. The full variable domain, completed using reference TRBV18 and TRBJ1-5, is NAGVMQNPRHLVRRRGQEARLRCSPMKGHSHVYWYRQLPEEGLKFMVYLQKENIIDESGMPKERFSAEFPKEGPSILRIQQVVRGDSAAYFCASSPADYSNQPQHFGDGTRLSIL.